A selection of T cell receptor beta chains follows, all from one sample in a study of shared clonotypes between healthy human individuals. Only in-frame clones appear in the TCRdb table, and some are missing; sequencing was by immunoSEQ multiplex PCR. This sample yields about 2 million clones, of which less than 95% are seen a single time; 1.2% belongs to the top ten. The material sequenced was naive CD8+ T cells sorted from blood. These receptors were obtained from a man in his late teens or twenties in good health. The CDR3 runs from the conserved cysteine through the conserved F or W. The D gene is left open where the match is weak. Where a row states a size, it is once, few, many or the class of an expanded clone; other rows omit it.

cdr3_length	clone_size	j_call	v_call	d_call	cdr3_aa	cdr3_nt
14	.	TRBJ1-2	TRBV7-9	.	CASSSGTIFYGYTF	TGTGCCAGCAGCTCCGGGACAATCTTCTATGGCTACACCTTC
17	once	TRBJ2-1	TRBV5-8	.	CASRSGSGDNSYNEQFF	TGTGCCAGCAGGAGTGGGAGCGGGGACAACTCCTACAATGAGCAGTTCTTC
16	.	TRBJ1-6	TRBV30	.	CAWRVGLQGFDSPLHF	TGTGCCTGGAGGGTGGGGTTACAGGGTTTTGATTCACCCCTCCACTTT
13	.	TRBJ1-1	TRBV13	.	CAASLDGGPEAFF	TGTGCCGCTTCCCTCGATGGGGGGCCTGAAGCTTTCTTT
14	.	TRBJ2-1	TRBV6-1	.	CASRPPTFTTEQFF	TGTGCCAGCAGACCCCCAACATTCACGACGGAGCAGTTCTTC
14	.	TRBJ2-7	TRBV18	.	CASSLGVSSYEQYF	TGTGCCAGCTCACTGGGCGTTAGCTCCTACGAGCAGTACTTC
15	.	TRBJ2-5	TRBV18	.	CASSPRDSWGETQYF	TGTGCCAGCTCACCACGCGACAGTTGGGGAGAGACCCAGTACTTC
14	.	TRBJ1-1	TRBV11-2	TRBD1	CASSLGDRYTEAFF	TGTGCCAGCAGCTTAGGGGACAGATACACTGAAGCTTTCTTT
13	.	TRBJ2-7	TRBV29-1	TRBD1	CSVEWDRDYEQYF	TGCAGCGTTGAATGGGACAGGGACTACGAGCAGTACTTC
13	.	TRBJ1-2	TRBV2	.	CAIVADGGYGYTF	TGTGCCATCGTGGCGGACGGCGGCTATGGCTACACCTTC
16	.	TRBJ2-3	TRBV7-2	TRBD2	CASSLVTSGITDTQYF	TGTGCCAGCAGCTTAGTCACTAGCGGAATCACAGATACGCAGTATTTT
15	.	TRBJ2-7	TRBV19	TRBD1	CASSKGQGQTYEQYF	TGTGCCAGTAGTAAGGGACAGGGACAAACCTACGAGCAGTACTTC
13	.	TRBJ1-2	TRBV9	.	CASGLQESYGYTF	TGTGCCAGCGGACTACAGGAAAGCTATGGCTACACCTTC
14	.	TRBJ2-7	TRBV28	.	CASRDSKGDYEQYF	TGTGCCAGCAGGGACTCAAAGGGGGACTACGAGCAGTACTTC
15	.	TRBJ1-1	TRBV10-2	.	CASSDYWGADTEAFF	TGCGCCAGCAGTGATTATTGGGGGGCGGACACTGAAGCTTTCTTT
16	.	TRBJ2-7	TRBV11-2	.	CASSLYTGSLSYEQYF	TGTGCCAGCAGCTTATACACAGGATCCCTTTCCTACGAGCAGTACTTC
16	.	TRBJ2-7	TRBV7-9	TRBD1	CASSNNRDRPIYEQYF	TGTGCCAGCAGCAACAACCGGGACAGGCCGATCTACGAGCAGTACTTC
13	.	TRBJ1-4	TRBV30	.	CAGAIATNEKLFF	TGTGCCGGAGCGATAGCAACTAATGAAAAACTGTTTTTT
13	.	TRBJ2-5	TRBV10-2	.	CASSESGGETQYF	TGCGCCAGCAGTGAGTCGGGAGGAGAGACCCAGTACTTC
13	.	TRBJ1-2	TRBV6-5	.	CASSYGGNYGYTF	TGTGCCAGCAGTTACGGAGGGAACTATGGCTACACCTTC
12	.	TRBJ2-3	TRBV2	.	CASRWGSDTQYF	TGTGCCAGCAGGTGGGGGTCAGATACGCAGTATTTT
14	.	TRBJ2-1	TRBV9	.	CASGGVSSYNEQFF	TGTGCCAGCGGTGGGGTGAGCTCCTACAATGAGCAGTTCTTC
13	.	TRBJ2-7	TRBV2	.	CASSGGSAYEQYF	TGTGCCAGCAGTGGTGGCAGCGCCTACGAGCAGTACTTC
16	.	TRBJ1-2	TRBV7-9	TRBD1	CASSSVWDRANYGYTF	TGTGCCAGCAGCTCCGTGTGGGACAGAGCTAACTATGGCTACACCTTC
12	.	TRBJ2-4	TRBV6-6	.	CASSNLQWSLVF	TGTGCCAGCAGTAACCTACAGTGGTCCCTTGTCTTC
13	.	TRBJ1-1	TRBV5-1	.	CASSLWGGTEAFF	TGCGCCAGCAGCTTATGGGGGGGAACCGAAGCTTTCTTT
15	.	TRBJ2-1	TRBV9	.	CASSPYRAGQNEQFF	TGTGCCAGCAGCCCTTATCGGGCGGGACAAAATGAGCAGTTCTTC
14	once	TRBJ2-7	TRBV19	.	CASGEFSGSYEQYF	TGTGCCAGTGGGGAATTTTCCGGTTCCTACGAGCAGTACTTC
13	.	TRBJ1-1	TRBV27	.	CASSFEGRTEAFF	TGTGCCAGCAGTTTCGAGGGTCGGACTGAAGCTTTCTTT
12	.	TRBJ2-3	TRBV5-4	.	CASRTEADTQYF	TGTGCCAGCAGAACCGAGGCAGATACGCAGTATTTT
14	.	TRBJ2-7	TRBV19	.	CASSSFADSYEQYF	TGTGCCAGTAGTTCCTTCGCAGACTCCTACGAGCAGTACTTC
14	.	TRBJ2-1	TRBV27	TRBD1	CASSHRTGYNEQFF	TGTGCCAGCAGTCATCGGACAGGATACAATGAGCAGTTCTTC
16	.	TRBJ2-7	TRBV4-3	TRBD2	CASSQVEGGSIVEQYF	TGCGCCAGCAGCCAAGTCGAGGGCGGGAGTATCGTCGAGCAGTACTTC
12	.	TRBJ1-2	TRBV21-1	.	CASSSGKDGYTF	TGTGCCAGCAGCAGCGGAAAAGATGGCTACACCTTC
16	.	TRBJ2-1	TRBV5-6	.	CASSLAAGIGYNEQFF	TGTGCCAGCAGCTTGGCGGCGGGAATCGGGTACAATGAGCAGTTCTTC
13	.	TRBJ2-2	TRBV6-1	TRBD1	CATGQGIFGELFF	TGTGCCACGGGACAGGGGATTTTCGGGGAGCTGTTTTTT
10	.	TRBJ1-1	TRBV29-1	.	CSVENSEAFF	TGCAGCGTTGAAAACTCTGAAGCTTTCTTT
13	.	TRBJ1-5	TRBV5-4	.	CASSLGPGGPQHF	TGTGCCAGCAGCCTTGGGCCGGGGGGGCCCCAGCATTTT
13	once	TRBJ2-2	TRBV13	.	CASSLVGTGELFF	TGTGCCAGCAGCTTAGTGGGCACCGGGGAGCTGTTTTTT
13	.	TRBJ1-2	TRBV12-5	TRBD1	CASGIRGPDGYTF	TGTGCTAGTGGTATCAGGGGGCCGGATGGCTACACCTTC
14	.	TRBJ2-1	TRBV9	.	CASSVGPGYNEQFF	TGTGCCAGCAGCGTAGGCCCCGGCTACAATGAGCAGTTCTTC
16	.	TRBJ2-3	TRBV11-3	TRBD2	CASTALAGGPTDTQYF	TGTGCCAGCACCGCACTAGCGGGGGGCCCCACAGATACGCAGTATTTT
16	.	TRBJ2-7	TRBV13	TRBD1	CASSHTWDSSSYEQYF	TGTGCCAGCAGCCACACATGGGACAGCAGCTCCTACGAGCAGTACTTC
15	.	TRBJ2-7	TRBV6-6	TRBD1	CASNTGRQGSYEQYF	TGTGCCAGCAACACGGGAAGACAGGGGTCCTACGAGCAGTACTTC
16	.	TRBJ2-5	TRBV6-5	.	CASSYTRTPVVETQYF	TGTGCCAGCAGTTACACCCGGACCCCTGTGGTTGAGACCCAGTACTTC
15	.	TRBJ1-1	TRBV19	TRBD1	CASSIAPGTGTEAFF	TGTGCCAGTAGTATAGCACCCGGGACAGGCACTGAAGCTTTCTTT